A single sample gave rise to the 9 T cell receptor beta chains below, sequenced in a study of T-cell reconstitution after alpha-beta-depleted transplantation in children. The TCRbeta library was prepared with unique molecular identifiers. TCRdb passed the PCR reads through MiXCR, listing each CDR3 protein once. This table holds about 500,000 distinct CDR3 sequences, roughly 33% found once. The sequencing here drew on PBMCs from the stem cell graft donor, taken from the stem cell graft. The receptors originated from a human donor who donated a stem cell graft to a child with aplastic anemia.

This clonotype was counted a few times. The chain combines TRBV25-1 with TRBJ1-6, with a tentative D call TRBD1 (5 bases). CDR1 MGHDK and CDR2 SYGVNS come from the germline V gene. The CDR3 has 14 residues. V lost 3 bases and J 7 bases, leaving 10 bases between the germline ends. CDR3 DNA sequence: TGTGCCAGCAGTGATGGCAGGGCAAATTCACCCCTCCACTTT. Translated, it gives CASSDGRANSPLHF.

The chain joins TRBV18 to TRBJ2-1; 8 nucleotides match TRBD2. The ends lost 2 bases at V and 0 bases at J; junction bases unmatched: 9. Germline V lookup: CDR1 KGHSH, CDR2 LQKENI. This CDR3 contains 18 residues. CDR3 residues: CASSPGGGRTSSYNEQFF. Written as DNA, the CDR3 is TGTGCCAGCTCACCAGGGGGCGGGAGGACAAGCTCCTACAATGAGCAGTTCTTC. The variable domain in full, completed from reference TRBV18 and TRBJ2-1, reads NAGVMQNPRHLVRRRGQEARLRCSPMKGHSHVYWYRQLPEEGLKFMVYLQKENIIDESGMPKERFSAEFPKEGPSILRIQQVVRGDSAAYFCASSPGGGRTSSYNEQFFGPGTRLTVL.

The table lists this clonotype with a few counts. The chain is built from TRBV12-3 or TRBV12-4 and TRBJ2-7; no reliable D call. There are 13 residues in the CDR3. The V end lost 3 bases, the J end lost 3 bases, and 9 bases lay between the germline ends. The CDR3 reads CASSLRLGYEQYF. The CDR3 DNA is TGTGCCAGCAGTTTGAGGTTGGGCTACGAGCAGTACTTC.

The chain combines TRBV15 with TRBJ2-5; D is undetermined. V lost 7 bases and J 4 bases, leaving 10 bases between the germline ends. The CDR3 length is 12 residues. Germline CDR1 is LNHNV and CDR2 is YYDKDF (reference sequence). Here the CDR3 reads CATTKHGETQYF. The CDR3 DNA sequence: TGTGCCACCACTAAACACGGAGAGACCCAGTACTTC.

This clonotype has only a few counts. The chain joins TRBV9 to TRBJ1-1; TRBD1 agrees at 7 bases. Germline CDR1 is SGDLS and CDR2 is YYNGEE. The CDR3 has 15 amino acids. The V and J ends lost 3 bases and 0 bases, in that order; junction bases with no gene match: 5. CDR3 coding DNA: TGTGCCAGCAGCGCCCCGACAGGGCTGAACACTGAAGCTTTCTTT. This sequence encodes CASSAPTGLNTEAFF.

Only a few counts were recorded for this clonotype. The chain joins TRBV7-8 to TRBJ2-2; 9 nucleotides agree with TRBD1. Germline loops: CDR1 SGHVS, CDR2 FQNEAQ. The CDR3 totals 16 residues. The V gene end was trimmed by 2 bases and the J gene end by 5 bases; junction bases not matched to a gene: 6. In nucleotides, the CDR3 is TGTGCCAGCAGCTTACCTGGACAGGGGAAAACCGGGGAGCTGTTTTTT. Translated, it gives CASSLPGQGKTGELFF.

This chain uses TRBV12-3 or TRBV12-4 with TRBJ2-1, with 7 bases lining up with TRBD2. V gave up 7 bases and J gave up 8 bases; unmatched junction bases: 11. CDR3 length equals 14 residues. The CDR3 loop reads CASTIRAGAHEQFF. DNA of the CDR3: TGTGCCAGCACCATAAGGGCGGGAGCCCATGAGCAGTTCTTC.

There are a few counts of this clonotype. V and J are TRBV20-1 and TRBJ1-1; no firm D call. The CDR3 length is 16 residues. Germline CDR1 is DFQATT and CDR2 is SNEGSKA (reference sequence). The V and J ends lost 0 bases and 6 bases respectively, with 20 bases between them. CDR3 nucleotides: TGCAGTGCTAGAGATTCCCGTCAGGTGGCATGGTCTGAAGCTTTCTTT. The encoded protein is CSARDSRQVAWSEAFF.

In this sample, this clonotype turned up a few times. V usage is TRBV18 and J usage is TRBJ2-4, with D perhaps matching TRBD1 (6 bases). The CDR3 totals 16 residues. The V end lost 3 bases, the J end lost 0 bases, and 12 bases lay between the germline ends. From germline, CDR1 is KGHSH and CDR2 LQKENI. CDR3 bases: TGTGCCAGCTCACCGCTGACAGGATCAGCCAAAAACATTCAGTACTTC. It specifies CASSPLTGSAKNIQYF.